The sequence of this T cell receptor (beta chain) was determined in a study of T cell responses to AZD1222 COVID-19 vaccine. Study-level findings and limits: Spike-specific TCR breadth and depth both grew after two AZD1222 doses.

This CDR3 spans 15 amino acids. V lost 6 bases and J lost 0; bases outside the gene matches: 8. Germline CDR1 reads LNHDA; CDR2 reads SQIVND (reference sequence). A note on this clone: Its antigen is still unknown.

Generated by immunoSEQ multiplex PCR, the TCRdb table keeps only in-frame clones and is missing some. The sample holds 130,000 to 150,000 clones, 89% seen once. The specimen was peripheral blood, collected on day 0 of AZD1222 vaccination. This receptor was taken from an adult in good health. The chain couples TRBV19 to TRBJ2-7; TRBD1 agrees at 7 bases. The CDR3, as DNA: TGTGCCAGTAGGATCAACAGGGGCCGCTCCTACGAGCAGTACTTC. It is translated as CASRINRGRSYEQYF.